This TCR beta chain was obtained from a study of T cell changes during pregnancy in multiple sclerosis. The CDR3 runs 15 residues. The germline V gene encodes CDR1 MNHEY and CDR2 SMNVEV (reference sequence). V was clipped by 5 bases and J by 2 bases; unmatched bases: 5. Generated by immunoSEQ multiplex PCR, the TCRdb table keeps only in-frame clones and is missing some. The repertoire consists of fewer than 40,000 clones, with around 90% occurring once and the leading ten covering 5.1%. The sequence came from a female donor with multiple sclerosis, enrolled in a pregnancy study. The chain links TRBV27 to TRBJ2-5, with TRBD1 identical over 10 bases. Material: CD8+ T cells from peripheral blood mononuclear cells, obtained in the first trimester of pregnancy. The CDR3 loop is CASSIGTGDQETQYF. DNA for the CDR3: TGTGCCAGCAGTATCGGGACAGGGGATCAAGAGACCCAGTACTTC.